Listed below are T cell receptor beta chains from one sample, sequenced in a study of shared clonotypes between healthy human individuals. Profiled with immunoSEQ multiplex PCR; TCRdb holds only in-frame clones, not every one. The table records roughly 2.2 million clones, about 92% of them present only once. Material for sequencing was naive CD4+ T cells from PBMCs. The receptors here all came from a man aged 18 to 30 in good health. Some clones in this sample may be carry-over from other donors' samples. The CDR3 runs from the conserved cysteine through the conserved F or W. Fields, in order: V gene, J gene, clone size, D gene, CDR3 DNA, CDR3 protein. D genes are given only for firm matches. Clone size is shown for a subset of rows, as once, few, many or a class of expanded clone.

V gene: TRBV4-1
J gene: TRBJ1-5
clone size: .
D gene: .
CDR3 DNA: TGCGCCAGCAGCCAAGTGAAGGAAAATCAGCCCCAGCATTTT
CDR3 protein: CASSQVKENQPQHF

V gene: TRBV2
J gene: TRBJ2-5
clone size: .
D gene: .
CDR3 DNA: TGTGCCAGCAGTGGAACAGCGCAAGAGACCCAGTACTTC
CDR3 protein: CASSGTAQETQYF

V gene: TRBV7-9
J gene: TRBJ1-5
clone size: once
D gene: TRBD1
CDR3 DNA: TGTGCCAGCAGCGCGGGACAGGGAAGGCAGCCCCAGCATTTT
CDR3 protein: CASSAGQGRQPQHF

V gene: TRBV19
J gene: TRBJ1-2
clone size: .
D gene: .
CDR3 DNA: TGTGCCAGTAGGGCAGGGGTAGGCTACACCTTC
CDR3 protein: CASRAGVGYTF

V gene: TRBV4-3
J gene: TRBJ2-7
clone size: .
D gene: .
CDR3 DNA: TGCGCCAGCAGCCCCCGGATTAGAGAGGGCGAGCAGTACTTC
CDR3 protein: CASSPRIREGEQYF

V gene: TRBV7-3
J gene: TRBJ2-1
clone size: .
D gene: .
CDR3 DNA: TGTGCCAGCAGCTTAGCCGGCGAGCAGTTCTTC
CDR3 protein: CASSLAGEQFF

V gene: TRBV2
J gene: TRBJ2-7
clone size: .
D gene: TRBD1
CDR3 DNA: TGTGCCAGCAACCTACCGGGACAGGGGTTGGAGCAGTACTTC
CDR3 protein: CASNLPGQGLEQYF

V gene: TRBV5-4
J gene: TRBJ2-1
clone size: .
D gene: TRBD2
CDR3 DNA: TGTGCCAGCAGCCTCGGACTAGCGGGAGCTTCTGGTGAGCAGTTCTTC
CDR3 protein: CASSLGLAGASGEQFF

V gene: TRBV19
J gene: TRBJ1-2
clone size: once
D gene: .
CDR3 DNA: TGTGCCAGTAGTTCGCCCACTAACTATGGCTACACCTTC
CDR3 protein: CASSSPTNYGYTF

V gene: TRBV6-5
J gene: TRBJ1-3
clone size: .
D gene: .
CDR3 DNA: TGTGCCAGCAGTTACACAGGGTCTGCTGGAAACACCATATATTTT
CDR3 protein: CASSYTGSAGNTIYF

V gene: TRBV19
J gene: TRBJ1-1
clone size: .
D gene: .
CDR3 DNA: TGTGCCAGTACTAGTTTCGGGGACACTGAAGCTTTCTTT
CDR3 protein: CASTSFGDTEAFF

V gene: TRBV28
J gene: TRBJ1-3
clone size: .
D gene: .
CDR3 DNA: TGTGCCAGCAGTTCCCCCCGGGGAAACACCATATATTTT
CDR3 protein: CASSSPRGNTIYF

V gene: TRBV5-1
J gene: TRBJ1-2
clone size: .
D gene: TRBD1
CDR3 DNA: TGCGCCAGCAGCTTGGATCAGGGGGCAGACTATGGCTACACCTTC
CDR3 protein: CASSLDQGADYGYTF

V gene: TRBV5-1
J gene: TRBJ2-5
clone size: .
D gene: TRBD2
CDR3 DNA: TGCGCCAGCAGCTTGGAGGCAGGGAGGGGCGAGACCCAGTACTTC
CDR3 protein: CASSLEAGRGETQYF

V gene: TRBV6-6
J gene: TRBJ1-4
clone size: .
D gene: TRBD1
CDR3 DNA: TGTGCCAGCAGGGGGGGGACAGGGAAGAATGAAAAACTGTTTTTT
CDR3 protein: CASRGGTGKNEKLFF

V gene: TRBV7-6
J gene: TRBJ2-1
clone size: once
D gene: .
CDR3 DNA: TGTGCCAGCAGCTTAGTTGCGGGGCACTACAATGAGCAGTTCTTC
CDR3 protein: CASSLVAGHYNEQFF

V gene: TRBV27
J gene: TRBJ1-1
clone size: .
D gene: TRBD1
CDR3 DNA: TGTGCCAGCAGTTTGGACAGGGACACTGAAGCTTTCTTT
CDR3 protein: CASSLDRDTEAFF

V gene: TRBV7-2
J gene: TRBJ2-6
clone size: .
D gene: .
CDR3 DNA: TGTGCCAGCAGCTTAGTGGGTACAGGTGCTGGGGCCAACGTCCTGACTTTC
CDR3 protein: CASSLVGTGAGANVLTF

V gene: TRBV4-2
J gene: TRBJ1-2
clone size: .
D gene: TRBD1
CDR3 DNA: TGTGCCAGCAGCACCAGGACAGGGCCTCTTGGCTACACCTTC
CDR3 protein: CASSTRTGPLGYTF

V gene: TRBV28
J gene: TRBJ2-5
clone size: .
D gene: TRBD2
CDR3 DNA: TGTGCCAGCAGTTTGGCGGGAGTTCCAGAGACCCAGTACTTC
CDR3 protein: CASSLAGVPETQYF

V gene: TRBV5-4
J gene: TRBJ1-2
clone size: .
D gene: .
CDR3 DNA: TGTGCCAGCAGCTTGAGGACCGAAGCGCTCTATGGCTACACCTTC
CDR3 protein: CASSLRTEALYGYTF

V gene: TRBV27
J gene: TRBJ1-1
clone size: .
D gene: .
CDR3 DNA: TGTGCCAGCAGTTCCCCTACAAAATTGGGAAGGACTGAAGCTTTCTTT
CDR3 protein: CASSSPTKLGRTEAFF

V gene: TRBV27
J gene: TRBJ2-7
clone size: .
D gene: .
CDR3 DNA: TGTGCCAGCAGTTTAATAGGGAGACAGAACTACGAGCAGTACTTC
CDR3 protein: CASSLIGRQNYEQYF

V gene: TRBV7-8
J gene: TRBJ2-7
clone size: .
D gene: TRBD1
CDR3 DNA: TGTGCCAGCAGCTCCCGGGCGGGACAGGGTAACTACGAGCAGTACTTC
CDR3 protein: CASSSRAGQGNYEQYF

V gene: TRBV28
J gene: TRBJ1-1
clone size: .
D gene: TRBD1
CDR3 DNA: TGTGCCAGCAGTTTCGCTTCGAGGGGGCCTAACACTGAAGCTTTCTTT
CDR3 protein: CASSFASRGPNTEAFF

V gene: TRBV27
J gene: TRBJ2-7
clone size: .
D gene: TRBD2
CDR3 DNA: TGTGCCAGCAGTTTATACGGCGGGAGGGGGTACTCCTACGAGCAGTACTTC
CDR3 protein: CASSLYGGRGYSYEQYF

V gene: TRBV28
J gene: TRBJ1-2
clone size: .
D gene: .
CDR3 DNA: TGTGCCAGCAGTTCCAGTCGACCGATGCGGGGCTACACCTTC
CDR3 protein: CASSSSRPMRGYTF

V gene: TRBV9
J gene: TRBJ2-2
clone size: .
D gene: .
CDR3 DNA: TGTGCCAGCAGCGTTGACCCCTTTGGGGGGGAGCTGTTTTTT
CDR3 protein: CASSVDPFGGELFF

V gene: TRBV25-1
J gene: TRBJ2-5
clone size: .
D gene: TRBD2
CDR3 DNA: TGTGCCAGCAGTGAATCTCGAGGCGGGAGCCTCCAAGAGACCCAGTACTTC
CDR3 protein: CASSESRGGSLQETQYF

V gene: TRBV10-2
J gene: TRBJ1-2
clone size: .
D gene: .
CDR3 DNA: TGCGCCAGCAGTGAGTGGGGACTGACCAACTATGGCTACACCTTC
CDR3 protein: CASSEWGLTNYGYTF

V gene: TRBV6-1
J gene: TRBJ2-5
clone size: .
D gene: TRBD2
CDR3 DNA: TGTGCCAGCCGGGCTAGCGGGAGGTGGGGAGAGACCCAGTACTTC
CDR3 protein: CASRASGRWGETQYF

V gene: TRBV28
J gene: TRBJ1-1
clone size: .
D gene: .
CDR3 DNA: TGTGCCAGCAGTTCCCCGGCCCTGAACACTGAAGCTTTCTTT
CDR3 protein: CASSSPALNTEAFF

V gene: TRBV11-2
J gene: TRBJ1-2
clone size: .
D gene: TRBD1
CDR3 DNA: TGTGCCAGCAGCTCGGCGGGACAGGGGCTTTTCGGTGGCGAGTATGGCTACACCTTC
CDR3 protein: CASSSAGQGLFGGEYGYTF

V gene: TRBV7-3
J gene: TRBJ1-1
clone size: .
D gene: .
CDR3 DNA: TGTGCCAGCAGCTTATGGAGTACTGGTGAAGCTTTCTTT
CDR3 protein: CASSLWSTGEAFF

V gene: TRBV7-3
J gene: TRBJ1-1
clone size: .
D gene: .
CDR3 DNA: TGTGCCAGCAGCTCCGGGAGTTCGAACACTGAAGCTTTCTTT
CDR3 protein: CASSSGSSNTEAFF

V gene: TRBV23-1
J gene: TRBJ2-2
clone size: .
D gene: .
CDR3 DNA: TGCGCCAGCAGTCTACCCCGGACAGAGAACACCGGGGAGCTGTTTTTT
CDR3 protein: CASSLPRTENTGELFF

V gene: TRBV21-1
J gene: TRBJ1-3
clone size: .
D gene: .
CDR3 DNA: TGTGCCAGCAGCAAAGCGCTGACAGGCGTCTCTGGAAACACCATATATTTT
CDR3 protein: CASSKALTGVSGNTIYF